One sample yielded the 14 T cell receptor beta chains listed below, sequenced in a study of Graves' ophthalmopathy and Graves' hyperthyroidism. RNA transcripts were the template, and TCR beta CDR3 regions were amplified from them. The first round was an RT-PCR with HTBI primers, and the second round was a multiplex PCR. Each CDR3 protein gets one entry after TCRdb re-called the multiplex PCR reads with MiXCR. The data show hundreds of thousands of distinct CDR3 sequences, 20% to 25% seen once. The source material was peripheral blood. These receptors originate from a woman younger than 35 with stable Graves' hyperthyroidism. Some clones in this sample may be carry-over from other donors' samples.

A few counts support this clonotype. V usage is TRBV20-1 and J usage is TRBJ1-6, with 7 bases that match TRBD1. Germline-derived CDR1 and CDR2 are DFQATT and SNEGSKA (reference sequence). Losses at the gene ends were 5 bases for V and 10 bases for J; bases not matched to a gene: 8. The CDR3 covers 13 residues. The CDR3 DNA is TGCAGTGCTCGTGACAGGGAATCATCACCCCTCCACTTT. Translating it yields CSARDRESSPLHF.

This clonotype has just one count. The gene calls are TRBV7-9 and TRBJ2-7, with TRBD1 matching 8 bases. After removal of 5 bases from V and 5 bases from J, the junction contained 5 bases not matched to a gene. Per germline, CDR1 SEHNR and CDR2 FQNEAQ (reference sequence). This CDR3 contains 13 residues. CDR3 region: CASSRQGRHEQYF. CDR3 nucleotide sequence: TGTGCCAGCAGCCGACAGGGGCGGCACGAGCAGTACTTC.

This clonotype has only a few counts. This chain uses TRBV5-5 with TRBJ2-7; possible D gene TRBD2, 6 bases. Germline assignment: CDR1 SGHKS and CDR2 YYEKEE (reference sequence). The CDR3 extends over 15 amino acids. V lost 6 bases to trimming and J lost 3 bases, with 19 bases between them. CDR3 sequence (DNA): TGTGCCAGCACTCTCGGCGGGGCCCCAATCTACGAGCAGTACTTC. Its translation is CASTLGGAPIYEQYF.

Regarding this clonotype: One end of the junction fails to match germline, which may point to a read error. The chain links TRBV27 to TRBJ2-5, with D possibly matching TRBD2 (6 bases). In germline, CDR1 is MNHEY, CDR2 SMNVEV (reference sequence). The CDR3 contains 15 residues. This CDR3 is CASSLWAGSQETKYF. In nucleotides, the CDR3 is TGTGCCAGCAGTTTATGGGCGGGGAGTCAAGAGACCAAGTACTTC.

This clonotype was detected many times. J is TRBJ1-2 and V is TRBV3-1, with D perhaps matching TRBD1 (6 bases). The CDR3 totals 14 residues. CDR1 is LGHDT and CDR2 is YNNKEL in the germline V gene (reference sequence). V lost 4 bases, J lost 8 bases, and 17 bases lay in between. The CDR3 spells CASSPSRTAWGYTF. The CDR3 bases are TGTGCCAGCAGCCCCTCCCGGACAGCGTGGGGCTACACCTTC.

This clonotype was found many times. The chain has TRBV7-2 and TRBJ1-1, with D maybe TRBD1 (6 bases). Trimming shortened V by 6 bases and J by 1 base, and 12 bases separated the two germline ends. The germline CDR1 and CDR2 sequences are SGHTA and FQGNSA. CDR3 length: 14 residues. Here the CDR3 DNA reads TGTGCCAGCAGTAAGGGACAAACGAACACTGAAGCTTTCTTT. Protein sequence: CASSKGQTNTEAFF.

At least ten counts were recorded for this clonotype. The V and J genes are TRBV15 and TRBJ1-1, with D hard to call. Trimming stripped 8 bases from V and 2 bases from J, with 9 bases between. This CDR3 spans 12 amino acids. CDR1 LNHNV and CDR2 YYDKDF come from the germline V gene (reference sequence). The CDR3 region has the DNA TGTGCCACCTCCCCCTTCAACACTGAAGCTTTCTTT. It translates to CATSPFNTEAFF.

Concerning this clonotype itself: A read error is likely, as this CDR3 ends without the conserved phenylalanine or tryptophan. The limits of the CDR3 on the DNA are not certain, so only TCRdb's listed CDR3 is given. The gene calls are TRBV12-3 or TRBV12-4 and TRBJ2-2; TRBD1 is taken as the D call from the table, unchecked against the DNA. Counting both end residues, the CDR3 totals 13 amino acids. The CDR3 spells CASSSGVTGELCL.

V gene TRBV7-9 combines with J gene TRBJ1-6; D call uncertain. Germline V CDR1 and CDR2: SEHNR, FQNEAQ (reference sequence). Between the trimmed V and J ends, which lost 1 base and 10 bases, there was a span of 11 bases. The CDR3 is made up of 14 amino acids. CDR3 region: CASSLDLLNSPLHF. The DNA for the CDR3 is TGTGCCAGCAGCTTAGACCTCCTTAACTCACCCCTCCACTTT.

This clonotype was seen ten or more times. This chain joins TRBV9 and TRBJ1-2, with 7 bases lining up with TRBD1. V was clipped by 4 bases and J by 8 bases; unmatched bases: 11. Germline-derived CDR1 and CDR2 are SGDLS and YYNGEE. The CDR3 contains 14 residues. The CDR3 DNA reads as TGTGCCAGCAGCCCCGGGACAGTAAGAATGGGCTACACCTTC. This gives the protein CASSPGTVRMGYTF.

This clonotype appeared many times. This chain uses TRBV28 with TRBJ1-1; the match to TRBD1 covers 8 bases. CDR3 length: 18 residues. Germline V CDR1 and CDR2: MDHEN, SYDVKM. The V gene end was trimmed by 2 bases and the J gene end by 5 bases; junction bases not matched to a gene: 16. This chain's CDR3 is CASSLNRRVAGGGTEAFF. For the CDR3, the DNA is TGTGCCAGCAGTTTAAATAGGAGAGTGGCAGGGGGCGGAACTGAAGCTTTCTTT.

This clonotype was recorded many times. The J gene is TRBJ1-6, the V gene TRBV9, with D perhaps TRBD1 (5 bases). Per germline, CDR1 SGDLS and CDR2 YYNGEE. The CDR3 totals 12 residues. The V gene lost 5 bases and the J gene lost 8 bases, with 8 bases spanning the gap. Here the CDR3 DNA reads TGTGCCAGCAGGGGGCCCGATTCACCCCTCCACTTT. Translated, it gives CASRGPDSPLHF.

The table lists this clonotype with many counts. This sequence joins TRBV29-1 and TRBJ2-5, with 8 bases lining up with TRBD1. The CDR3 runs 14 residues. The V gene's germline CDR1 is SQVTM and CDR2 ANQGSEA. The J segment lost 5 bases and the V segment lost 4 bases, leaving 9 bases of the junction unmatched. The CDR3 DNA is TGCAGCGTTGTAAGGCAGGGGGCGCCTGAGACCCAGTACTTC. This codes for CSVVRQGAPETQYF. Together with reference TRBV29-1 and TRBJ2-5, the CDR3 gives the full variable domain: SAVISQKPSRDICQRGTSLTIQCQVDSQVTMMFWYRQQPGQSLTLIATANQGSEATYESGFVIDKFPISRPNLTFSTLTVSNMSPEDSSIYLCSVVRQGAPETQYFGPGTRLLVL.

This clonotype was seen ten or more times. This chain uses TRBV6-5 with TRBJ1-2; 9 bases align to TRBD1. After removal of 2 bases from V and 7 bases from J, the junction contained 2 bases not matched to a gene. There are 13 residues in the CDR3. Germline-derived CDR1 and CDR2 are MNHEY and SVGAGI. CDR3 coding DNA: TGTGCCAGCAGTTACGAGGACAGGGGTGGCTACACCTTC. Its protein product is CASSYEDRGGYTF.